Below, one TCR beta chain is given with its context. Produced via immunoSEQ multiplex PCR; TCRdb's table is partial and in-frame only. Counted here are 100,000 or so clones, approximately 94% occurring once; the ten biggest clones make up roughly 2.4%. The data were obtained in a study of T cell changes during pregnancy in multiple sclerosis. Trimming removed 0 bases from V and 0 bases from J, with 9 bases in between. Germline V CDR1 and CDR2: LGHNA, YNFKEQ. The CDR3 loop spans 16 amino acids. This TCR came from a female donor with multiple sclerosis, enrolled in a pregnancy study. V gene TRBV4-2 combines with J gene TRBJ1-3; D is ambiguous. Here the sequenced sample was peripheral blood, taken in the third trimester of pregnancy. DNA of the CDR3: TGTGCCAGCAGCCAAGATAAACAGTACTCTGGAAACACCATATATTTT. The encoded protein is CASSQDKQYSGNTIYF.